The 19 T cell receptor beta chains presented below share a single source sample, sequenced in a study of response to subunit inactivated influenza vaccine. Using its own MiXCR run on the RT-PCR reads, TCRdb lists one record per CDR3 protein. The table shows approximately 170,000 distinct CDR3 sequences, with 13% to 15% occurring only once. The source was CD8+ T cells sorted from PBMCs, collected roughly 5 days after vaccination. These receptors were obtained from a middle-aged man who received an inactivated influenza vaccine.

The rearrangement uses TRBV20-1 and TRBJ2-5; no reliable D call. The CDR3 length is 16 residues. CDR1 DFQATT and CDR2 SNEGSKA come from the germline V gene (reference sequence). Trimming left V 0 bases short and J 5 bases short, with 19 bases between. In nucleotides, the CDR3 is TGCAGTGCTAGAGAGCCCAACGGAGCTACATGGGAGACCCAGTACTTC. It yields the protein CSAREPNGATWETQYF.

A few counts support this clonotype. V and J are TRBV7-9 and TRBJ2-7; TRBD1 matches at 8 bases. The V gene's germline CDR1 is SEHNR and CDR2 FQNEAQ (reference sequence). Trimming cost V 3 bases and J 4 bases; bases outside gene matches: 5. The CDR3 covers 14 residues. CDR3 protein: CASSFAGQDYEQYF. The CDR3, as DNA: TGTGCCAGCAGCTTCGCGGGACAGGATTACGAGCAGTACTTC.

This clonotype showed up just a few times. This sequence joins TRBV7-9 and TRBJ2-3; TRBD1 matches 9 bases. V lost 5 bases and J lost 2; bases outside the gene matches: 11. The CDR3 totals 17 residues. Looked up from germline, CDR1 is SEHNR and CDR2 is FQNEAQ (reference sequence). CDR3 sequence (DNA): TGTGCCAGCAGCCCTACTGGGACAGGGACTTTCACAGATACGCAGTATTTT. This codes for CASSPTGTGTFTDTQYF.

The V and J genes are TRBV7-6 and TRBJ1-1; D not resolved. The germline V and J ends were trimmed by 1 base and 5 bases, with 14 bases remaining between them. Germline V gene lookup returns CDR1 SGHVS and CDR2 FNYEAQ. The CDR3 is made up of 15 amino acids. The CDR3 sequence: CASSLDPGASTEAFF. The CDR3 coding sequence is TGTGCCAGCAGCTTAGACCCAGGCGCTAGTACTGAAGCTTTCTTT.

The table lists this clonotype with a few counts. The chain carries TRBV7-8 and TRBJ2-7; D call uncertain. The germline V and J ends were trimmed by 1 base and 0 bases, with 7 bases remaining between them. In germline, CDR1 is SGHVS, CDR2 FQNEAQ. CDR3 length: 14 amino acids. CDR3 amino acids: CASSLGAFSYEQYF. The CDR3 DNA reads as TGTGCCAGCAGCTTAGGCGCCTTCTCCTACGAGCAGTACTTC.

This clonotype was seen a handful of times. The chain recombines TRBV11-2 with TRBJ2-4; D gene unclear. CDR1 SGHAT and CDR2 FQNNGV come from the germline V gene. Trimming took 1 base from V and 1 from J, leaving 14 bases between them. The CDR3 contains 17 residues. As DNA, the CDR3 is TGTGCCAGCAGCTTAGGGTGGACCCGGCGTGCCAAAAACATTCAGTACTTC. Its translation is CASSLGWTRRAKNIQYF.

The rearrangement uses TRBV24-1 and TRBJ2-1; 9 positions match TRBD2. The CDR3 sequence is 15 residues long. Germline V gene sequence: CDR1 KGHDR, CDR2 SFDVKD. Trimming cost V 7 bases and J 7 bases; bases outside gene matches: 10. Written as DNA, the CDR3 is TGTGCCACCAGCGATCGGATAGCGGGAGAGAATGAGCAGTTCTTC. Protein: CATSDRIAGENEQFF.

The chain employs TRBV18 and TRBJ2-1; D call uncertain. The CDR3 sequence is 13 residues long. Trimming removed 2 bases from V and 4 bases from J, with 6 bases in between. CDR1 and CDR2 (germline): KGHSH, LQKENI. The CDR3 protein is CASSPGSYNEQFF. In DNA, the CDR3 is TGTGCCAGCTCACCAGGCAGTTACAATGAGCAGTTCTTC.

The chain joins TRBV3-1 to TRBJ2-2, with no clear D. This CDR3 has 12 residues. Trimming shortened V by 1 base and J by 5 bases, and 2 bases separated the two germline ends. Germline V CDR1 and CDR2: LGHDT, YNNKEL (reference sequence). CDR3 protein: CASSQVTGELFF. CDR3 DNA: TGTGCCAGCAGCCAAGTTACCGGGGAGCTGTTTTTT.

This clonotype was observed a few times. V usage is TRBV4-2 and J usage is TRBJ1-6, with D possibly being TRBD1 (5 bases). In germline, CDR1 is LGHNA, CDR2 YNFKEQ. The CDR3 covers 16 residues. Trimming shortened V by 0 bases and J by 6 bases, and 12 bases separated the two germline ends. CDR3 DNA: TGTGCCAGCAGCCAAGAACCGGGACTGAGTAATTCACCCCTCCACTTT. Residues: CASSQEPGLSNSPLHF.

The chain carries TRBV7-9 and TRBJ1-2; 9 nucleotides line up with TRBD1. Germline V CDR1 and CDR2: SEHNR, FQNEAQ (reference sequence). V dropped 2 bases and J dropped 8; count of bases not matched to a gene: 9. This CDR3 spans 15 amino acids. The CDR3, as DNA: TGTGCCAGCAGCTTACCTCCCGGGACAGGGCTGGGCTACACCTTC. It codes for CASSLPPGTGLGYTF.

This clonotype occurred a few times. The V gene is TRBV6-6, the J gene TRBJ2-1; 9 nucleotides align to TRBD2. This CDR3 comprises 13 residues. Trimming cost V 6 bases and J 6 bases; bases outside gene matches: 3. The germline CDR1 and CDR2 sequences are MNHNY and SVGAGI (reference sequence). The chain's CDR3 is CASSSTSGNEQFF. The CDR3 nucleotides read TGTGCCAGCAGCTCGACTAGCGGCAATGAGCAGTTCTTC.

This rearrangement joins TRBV7-8 to TRBJ2-3; D gene ambiguous. The CDR3 runs to 13 residues. The V gene lost 1 base and the J gene lost 2 bases, with 4 bases spanning the gap. The germline V gene encodes CDR1 SGHVS and CDR2 FQNEAQ. The CDR3 region has the DNA TGTGCCAGCAGCTTAGTTCCCACAGATACGCAGTATTTT. Protein sequence: CASSLVPTDTQYF.

The V gene is TRBV9, the J gene TRBJ2-1; no definite D call. The V end lost 0 bases, the J end lost 5 bases, and 9 bases lay between the germline ends. Germline-derived CDR1 and CDR2 are SGDLS and YYNGEE. The CDR3 has 14 residues. CDR3 nucleotides: TGTGCCAGCAGCGTAGCTGGAGATGACAATGAGCAGTTCTTC. It is translated as CASSVAGDDNEQFF.

This clonotype was seen many times. The chain uses TRBV12-3 or TRBV12-4 and TRBJ2-7; 7 bases agree with TRBD2. This CDR3 region has 15 residues. The J segment lost 2 bases and the V segment lost 0 bases, leaving 4 bases of the junction unmatched. CDR3 sequence (DNA): TGTGCCAGCAGTTTAGCTTGGGGGGGGGCCTACGAGCAGTACTTC. This sequence encodes CASSLAWGGAYEQYF.

A few counts support this clonotype. The chain couples TRBV3-1 to TRBJ2-7, with D tentatively TRBD2 (5 bases). The CDR3 is 16 residues long. Germline CDR1 LGHDT, CDR2 YNNKEL (reference sequence). Trimming stripped 0 bases from V and 1 base from J, with 13 bases between. The CDR3 nucleotides read TGTGCCAGCAGCCAAGATTGGGCTAGCAGTTCCTACGAGCAGTACTTC. As protein: CASSQDWASSSYEQYF.

A note on this clonotype: This could be a read error, since a much larger clone is one nucleotide away. This sequence joins TRBV15 and TRBJ2-1; TRBD2 might be the D (6 bases). The germline gives CDR1 LNHNV, CDR2 YYDKDF (reference sequence). CDR3 length: 16 amino acids. The DNA of the CDR3 is TGTGCCACCAGCAGAGATATTGGGGACTCCTACCATGAGCAGTTCTTC. Its translation: CATSRDIGDSYHEQFF.

V is TRBV6-5 and J is TRBJ1-5; D call uncertain. This CDR3 is 14 amino acids long. Per the germline V gene, CDR1 is MNHEY and CDR2 is SVGAGI. Trimming cost V 6 bases and J 0 bases, with 9 bases left between them. The CDR3 spells CASSNSDSNQPQHF. DNA for the CDR3: TGTGCCAGCAGCAACTCCGATAGCAATCAGCCCCAGCATTTT.

CDR3 region: CSAAAGGPYIQYF. Written as DNA, the CDR3 is TGCAGTGCTGCGGCGGGAGGGCCATACATTCAGTACTTC. This chain joins TRBV20-1 and TRBJ2-4, with 9 bases that match TRBD2. The CDR3 is made up of 13 amino acids. V dropped 5 bases and J dropped 8; count of bases not matched to a gene: 7. Looked up from germline, CDR1 is DFQATT and CDR2 is SNEGSKA (reference sequence).